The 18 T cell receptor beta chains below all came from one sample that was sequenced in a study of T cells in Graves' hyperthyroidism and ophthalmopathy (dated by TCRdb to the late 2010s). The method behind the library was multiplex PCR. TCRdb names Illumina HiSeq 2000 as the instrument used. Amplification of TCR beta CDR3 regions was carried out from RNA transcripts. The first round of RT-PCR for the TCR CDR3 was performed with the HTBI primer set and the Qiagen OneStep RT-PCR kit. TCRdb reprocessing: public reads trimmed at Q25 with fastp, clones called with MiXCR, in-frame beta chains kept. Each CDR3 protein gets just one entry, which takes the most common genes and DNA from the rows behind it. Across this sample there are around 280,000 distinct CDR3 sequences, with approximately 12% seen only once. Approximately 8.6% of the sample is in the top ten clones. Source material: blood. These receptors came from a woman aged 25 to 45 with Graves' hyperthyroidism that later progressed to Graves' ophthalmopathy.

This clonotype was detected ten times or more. The CDR3 is CASSQVGEQFF. The CDR3 nucleotides are TGTGCCAGCAGCCAAGTCGGGGAGCAGTTCTTC. The chain links TRBV3-1 to TRBJ2-1; D is unclear. V was pared by 1 base and J by 10 bases, with 5 bases between. Germline-derived CDR1 and CDR2 are LGHDT and YNNKEL (reference sequence). This CDR3 has 11 residues.

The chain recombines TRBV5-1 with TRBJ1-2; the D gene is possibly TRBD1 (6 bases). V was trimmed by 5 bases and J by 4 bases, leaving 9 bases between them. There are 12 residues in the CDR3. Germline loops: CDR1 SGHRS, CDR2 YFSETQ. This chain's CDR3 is CASRDRFYGYTF. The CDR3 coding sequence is TGCGCCAGCAGAGACAGGTTCTATGGCTACACCTTC. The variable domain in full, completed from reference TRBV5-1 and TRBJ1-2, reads KAGVTQTPRYLIKTRGQQVTLSCSPISGHRSVSWYQQTPGQGLQFLFEYFSETQRNKGNFPGRFSGRQFSNSRSEMNVSTLELGDSALYLCASRDRFYGYTFGSGTRLTVV.

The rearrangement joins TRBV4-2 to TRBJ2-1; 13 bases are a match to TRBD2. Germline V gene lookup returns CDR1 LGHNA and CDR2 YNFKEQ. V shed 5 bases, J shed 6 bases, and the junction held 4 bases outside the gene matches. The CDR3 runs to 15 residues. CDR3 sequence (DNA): TGTGCCAGCAGCTTGACTAGCGGGAGGACCAATGAGCAGTTCTTC. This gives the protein CASSLTSGRTNEQFF.

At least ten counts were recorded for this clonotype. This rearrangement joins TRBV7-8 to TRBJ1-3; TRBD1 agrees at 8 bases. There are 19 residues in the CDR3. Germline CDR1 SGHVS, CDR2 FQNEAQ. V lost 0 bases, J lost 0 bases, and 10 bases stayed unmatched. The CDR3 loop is CASSLALRQGFTSGNTIYF. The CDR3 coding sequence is TGTGCCAGCAGCTTAGCCCTTCGACAGGGGTTCACCTCTGGAAACACCATATATTTT.

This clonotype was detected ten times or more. The CDR3 here is CASSLRRKNTEAFF. The CDR3 coding sequence is TGTGCCAGCTCACTACGTCGGAAGAACACTGAAGCTTTCTTT. The chain has TRBV18 and TRBJ1-1, with D uncertain. The CDR3 has 14 amino acids. Deletions cut 4 bases from V and 1 base from J, with 10 bases between. Germline V gene data show CDR1 as KGHSH and CDR2 as LQKENI. The entire variable domain, with the rest obtained from reference TRBV18 and TRBJ1-1, is as follows: NAGVMQNPRHLVRRRGQEARLRCSPMKGHSHVYWYRQLPEEGLKFMVYLQKENIIDESGMPKERFSAEFPKEGPSILRIQQVVRGDSAAYFCASSLRRKNTEAFFGQGTRLTVV.

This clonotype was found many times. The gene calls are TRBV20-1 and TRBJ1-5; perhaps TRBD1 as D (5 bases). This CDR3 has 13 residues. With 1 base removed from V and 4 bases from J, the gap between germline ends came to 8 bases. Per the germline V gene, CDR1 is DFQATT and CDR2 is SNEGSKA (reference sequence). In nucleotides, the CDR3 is TGCAGTGCTAGAGGGGGGGTAAATCAGCCCCAGCATTTT. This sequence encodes CSARGGVNQPQHF.

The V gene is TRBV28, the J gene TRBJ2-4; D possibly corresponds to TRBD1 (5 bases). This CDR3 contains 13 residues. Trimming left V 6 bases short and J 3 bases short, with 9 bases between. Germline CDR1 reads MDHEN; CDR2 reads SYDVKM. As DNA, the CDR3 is TGTGCCAGCAGGCCAGGGATCAAAAACATTCAGTACTTC. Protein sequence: CASRPGIKNIQYF. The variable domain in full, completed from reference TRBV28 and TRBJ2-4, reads DVKVTQSSRYLVKRTGEKVFLECVQDMDHENMFWYRQDPGLGLRLIYFSYDVKMKEKGDIPEGYSVSREKKERFSLILESASTNQTSMYLCASRPGIKNIQYFGAGTRLSVL.

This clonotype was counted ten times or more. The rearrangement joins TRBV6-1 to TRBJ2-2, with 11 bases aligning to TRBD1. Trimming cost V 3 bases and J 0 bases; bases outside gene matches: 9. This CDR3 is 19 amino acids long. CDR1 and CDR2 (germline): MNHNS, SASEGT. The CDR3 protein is CASSDRTGGTPSNTGELFF. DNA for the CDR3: TGTGCCAGCAGTGACCGGACAGGGGGCACACCTTCGAACACCGGGGAGCTGTTTTTT.

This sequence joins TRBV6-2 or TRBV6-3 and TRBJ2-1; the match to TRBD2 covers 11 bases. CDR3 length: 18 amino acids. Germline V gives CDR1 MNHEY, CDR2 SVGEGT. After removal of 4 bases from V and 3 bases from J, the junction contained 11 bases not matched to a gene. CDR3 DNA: TGTGCCAGCAGTTCCCAACTAGCGGGAGACCACTTCTACAATGAGCAGTTCTTC. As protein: CASSSQLAGDHFYNEQFF.

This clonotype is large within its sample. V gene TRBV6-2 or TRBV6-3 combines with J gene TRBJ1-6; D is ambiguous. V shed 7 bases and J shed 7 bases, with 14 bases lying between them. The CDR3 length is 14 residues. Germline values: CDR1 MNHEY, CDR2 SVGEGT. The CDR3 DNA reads TGTGCCAGCAAACCCGCGGTGGGGAATTCACCCCTCCACTTT. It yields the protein CASKPAVGNSPLHF.

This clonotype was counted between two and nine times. CDR3 sequence: CATSDYRDEQFF. DNA of the CDR3: TGTGCCACCAGTGATTACAGGGATGAGCAGTTCTTC. The genes are TRBV24-1 and TRBJ2-1, with TRBD1 as a possible D gene (6 bases). CDR1 is KGHDR, CDR2 SFDVKD, per germline. Trimming stripped 2 bases from V and 8 bases from J, with 6 bases between. This CDR3 has 12 amino acids.

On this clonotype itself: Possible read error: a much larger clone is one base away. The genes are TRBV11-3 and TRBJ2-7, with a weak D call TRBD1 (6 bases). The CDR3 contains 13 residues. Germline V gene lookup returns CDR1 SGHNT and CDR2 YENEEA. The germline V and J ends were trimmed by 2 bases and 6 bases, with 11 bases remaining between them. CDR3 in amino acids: CASSLSAGAEQYF. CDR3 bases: TGTGCCAGCAGCTTATCCGCAGGGGCCGAGCAGTACTTC.

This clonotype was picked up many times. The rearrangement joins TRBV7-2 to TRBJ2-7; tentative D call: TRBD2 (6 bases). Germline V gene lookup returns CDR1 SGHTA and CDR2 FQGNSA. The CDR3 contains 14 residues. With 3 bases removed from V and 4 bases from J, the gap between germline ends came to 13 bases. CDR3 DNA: TGTGCCAGCAGCTTTAGCGGAGTGAGGTACGAGCAGTACTTC. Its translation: CASSFSGVRYEQYF.

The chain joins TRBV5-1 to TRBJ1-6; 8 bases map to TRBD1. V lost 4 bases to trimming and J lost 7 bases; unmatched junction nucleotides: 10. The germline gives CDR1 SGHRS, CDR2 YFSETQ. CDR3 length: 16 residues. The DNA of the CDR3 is TGCGCCAGCAGCACCAGGGGGCCCCTCGGCAATTCACCCCTCCACTTT. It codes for CASSTRGPLGNSPLHF.

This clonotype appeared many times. CDR3 sequence: CAWNKGSREQYF. The CDR3 DNA sequence: TGTGCCTGGAACAAGGGGAGTAGGGAGCAGTACTTC. J is TRBJ2-7 and V is TRBV30, with D perhaps given as TRBD1 or TRBD2 (5 bases each). V was trimmed by 4 bases and J by 7 bases, leaving 14 bases between them. The CDR3 has 12 residues. Germline V gene lookup returns CDR1 GTSNPN and CDR2 SVGIG (reference sequence).

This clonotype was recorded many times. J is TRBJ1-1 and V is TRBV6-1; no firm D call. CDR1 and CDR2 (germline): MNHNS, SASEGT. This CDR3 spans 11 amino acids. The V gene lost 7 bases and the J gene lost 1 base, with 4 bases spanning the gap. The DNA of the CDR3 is TGTGCCAGCAATACGAACACTGAAGCTTTCTTT. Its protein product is CASNTNTEAFF.

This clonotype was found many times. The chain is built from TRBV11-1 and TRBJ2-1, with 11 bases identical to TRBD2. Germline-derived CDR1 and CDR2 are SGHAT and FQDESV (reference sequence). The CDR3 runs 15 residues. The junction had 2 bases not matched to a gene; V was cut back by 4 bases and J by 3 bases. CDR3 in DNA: TGTGCCAGCAGCTCCGGGACTAGCGGCTACAATGAGCAGTTCTTC. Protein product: CASSSGTSGYNEQFF. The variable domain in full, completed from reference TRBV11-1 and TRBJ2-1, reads EAEVAQSPRYKITEKSQAVAFWCDPISGHATLYWYRQILGQGPELLVQFQDESVVDDSQLPKDRFSAERLKGVDSTLKIQPAELGDSAMYLCASSSGTSGYNEQFFGPGTRLTVL.

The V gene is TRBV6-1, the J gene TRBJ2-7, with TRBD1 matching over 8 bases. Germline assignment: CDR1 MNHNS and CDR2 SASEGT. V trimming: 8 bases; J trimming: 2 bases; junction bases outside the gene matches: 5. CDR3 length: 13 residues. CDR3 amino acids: CASRRGPTYEQYF. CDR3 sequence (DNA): TGTGCCAGCCGCAGGGGGCCCACCTACGAGCAGTACTTC.